The TCR beta chain described here comes from a study of T-cell reconstitution after alpha-beta-depleted transplantation in children. In this sample, this clonotype turned up a few times. CDR1 and CDR2 from the germline V gene are SGHRS and YFSETQ. V lost 2 bases, J lost 2 bases, and 7 bases lay in between. This CDR3 comprises 14 residues. Unique molecular identifiers featured in how the TCRbeta library was prepared. TCRdb re-derived calls from the PCR reads in MiXCR, one entry per CDR3 protein. Of some 500,000 distinct CDR3 sequences detected, around a third appear once; the ten largest clones hold 2% to 3%.

V usage is TRBV5-1 and J usage is TRBJ1-4; D is ambiguous. The receptor was isolated from a human donor who donated a stem cell graft to a child with aplastic anemia. This sample comprised PBMCs from the stem cell graft donor, obtained from the stem cell graft. The CDR3 region has the DNA TGCGCCAGCAGCTTCCCGGGTACTAATGAAAAACTGTTTTTT. This gives the protein CASSFPGTNEKLFF.